This TCR beta chain was documented in a study of T-cell memory formation after mild COVID-19. The wider study: Clusters of TCRs were largely donor specific.

TCRdb re-derived calls from the 5' RACE reads in MiXCR, one entry per CDR3 protein. The sample shows about 360,000 distinct CDR3 sequences, roughly 14% of them seen only once. Study findings and constraints: Some SARS-CoV-2-responding clones were already detected in memory before infection. Among contracting clones, CD4+ were mainly CM/EM and CD8+ enriched in EMRA.

Worth noting for this clonotype: What it binds is not known.

J was trimmed by 6 bases and V by 4 bases; bases with no gene match: 7. CDR3 length equals 14 residues. Germline V lookup: CDR1 SGHRS, CDR2 YFSETQ. The receptor's source is a man aged 18 to 35 who had mild COVID-19 (a few samples of this study predate the infection). Cell type and time point are not known. Sample: PBMCs or a T cell subset sorted from them (not recorded which). The gene calls are TRBV5-1 and TRBJ1-5, with TRBD1 identical over 7 bases. CDR3: CASSTSGGGQPQHF. CDR3 in DNA: TGCGCCAGCAGCACCTCAGGGGGGGGTCAGCCCCAGCATTTT.